The rows below give T cell receptor beta chains drawn from one sample of a study of blood T cell repertoires in COVID-19. Sequencing used immunoSEQ multiplex PCR; TCRdb keeps in-frame clones, though not all of them. The table lists under 250,000 clones, over 75% of them singletons. Material for sequencing was PBMCs or T cells enriched from blood (not recorded which). These receptors originate from a woman in her forties or fifties with acute COVID-19. The CDR3 runs from the conserved cysteine through the conserved F or W.

TRBV9	CASSASTRDTQYF
TRBV19	CASSGTANPYSGNTIYF
TRBV6-5	CASSWAEAGGNNEQFF
TRBV18	CASSPLTGRANTGELFF
TRBV6-1	CASSEELGRIEAFF
TRBV15	CATSRTPLDRVNEKLFF
TRBV24-1	CATRGSIQNTEAFF
TRBV5-1	CASSLSGGYTDTQYF
TRBV4-1	CASRALGTDTQYF
TRBV13	CASSLRVNTEAFF
TRBV6-5	CATTGPTGELFF
TRBV5-4	CASSPGTSRGETQYF
TRBV30	CAWARDTQYF
TRBV19	CASSVSYRGSYGYTF
TRBV18	CASSPPSDTEAFF
TRBV19	CASSMKETPRGEKLFF
TRBV19	CASSRQNTNYGYTF
TRBV15	CATSPRQGPYEQYF
TRBV30	CAWNPGTGLVREKLFF
TRBV19	CASRLGQGSGYTF
TRBV18	CASSDYTNLHEKLFF
TRBV28	CASTGQGRSEAFF
TRBV12-5	CASGLVLGQGSRETQYF
TRBV30	CAWSVATGVNQPQHF
TRBV9	CASSVLTTGGYTF
TRBV2	CASSMGQDSNQPQHF
TRBV7-2	CASSSLGRLSGNTIYF
TRBV5-1	CASSFERGGRFKETQYF
TRBV2	CASKEAGGPGNEQFF
TRBV3-1/TRBV3-2	CASSHSRDSQAFF
TRBV5-1	CASSPPRASGNTIYF
TRBV7-8	CASSLTGIADTQYF
TRBV7-9	CASSLNGGEKLFF
TRBV3-1/TRBV3-2	CASSQSFAAGTNYGYTF
TRBV14	CASSQRPGLGAGALHF
TRBV5-1	CASSPDGENYGYTF
TRBV6-6	CASSYISGQRTEAFF
TRBV5-1	CASSSGQGDWETQYF
TRBV10-1	CASSEGTGPNEKLFF
TRBV5-1	CASSLGFSGNSYEQYF
TRBV27	CASKSGGTGELFF